The rows below give T cell receptor beta chains drawn from one sample of a study of identical twins. TCRdb fed the 5' RACE reads into MiXCR, producing one record per CDR3 protein. This table holds 200,000 to 250,000 distinct CDR3 sequences, around 8% found once. In addition, the sample was reused for a study of yellow fever vaccine responses in identical twins.

Sequencing was carried out using memory (CD45RO+) T cells sorted from blood. The receptor set was obtained from a woman younger than 35 in good health. CDR3s include the opening cysteine and the closing phenylalanine or tryptophan. Each record gives: V gene, clone size, D gene, J gene, CDR3 DNA, CDR3 protein. A D gene is named only where the DNA matches it firmly. Clone sizes are given selectively: once, few, many, or a class where the clone is expanded.

TRBV5-1	few	NA	TRBJ2-7	TGCGCCAGCAGGCCCAGGGAAGATAACTACGAGCAGTACTTC	CASRPREDNYEQYF
TRBV20-1	NA	NA	TRBJ2-1	TGCAGTGCTAGAGACCACAGGGTCAATGAGCAGTTCTTC	CSARDHRVNEQFF
TRBV11-2	many	NA	TRBJ2-7	TGTGCCAGCAGCTTAGCGGGACCCACCTACGAGCAGTACTTC	CASSLAGPTYEQYF
TRBV7-9	many	NA	TRBJ2-3	TGTGCCAGCAGCTTAGGGCGGAGGGGACGCACAGATACGCAGTATTTT	CASSLGRRGRTDTQYF
TRBV7-2	many	TRBD1	TRBJ2-7	TGTGCCAGCAGCTTAGAGGGGGACAGGGGTAGCTACGAGCAGTACTTC	CASSLEGDRGSYEQYF
TRBV7-6	NA	NA	TRBJ2-7	TGTGCCAGCAGCGCCCGGTTCGGCGAGCAGTACTTC	CASSARFGEQYF
TRBV7-9	few	NA	TRBJ2-2	TGTGCCAGCAGTACCCCCGGGGAGCTGTTTTTT	CASSTPGELFF
TRBV2	NA	TRBD2	TRBJ2-5	TGTGCCTTCAGTTCAAGCGGGAGGGCCCTGCTGAGGTCGGAGACCCAGTACTTC	CAFSSSGRALLRSETQYF
TRBV11-3	few	NA	TRBJ2-1	TGTGCCAGCAGCTTACTAGCGAGCTCCTACAATGAGCAGTTCTTC	CASSLLASSYNEQFF
TRBV28	many	NA	TRBJ2-7	TGTGCCAGCAGGGGACGACTAGTTTCGGGCGAGCAGTACTTC	CASRGRLVSGEQYF
TRBV10-2	NA	TRBD1	TRBJ2-1	TGCGCCAGCAGTGCCCCTACGGACAGGGGGAGCAATGAGCAGTTCTTC	CASSAPTDRGSNEQFF
TRBV7-3	NA	NA	TRBJ2-1	TGTGCCAGCAGCCCAATCGGGGGTTTCTACAATGAGCAGTTCTTC	CASSPIGGFYNEQFF
TRBV4-2	many	TRBD1	TRBJ2-4	TGTGCCAGCAGCCAAGATGGGACAGTGAACATTCAGTACTTC	CASSQDGTVNIQYF
TRBV11-2	few	TRBD2	TRBJ2-3	TGTGCCAGCAGCCTCGACGGGGGGGCCTGGCCAGATACGCAGTATTTT	CASSLDGGAWPDTQYF
TRBV20-1	NA	NA	TRBJ2-5	TGCAGTGCTAGTCGGTCGGGAAGGGAGACCCAGTACTTC	CSASRSGRETQYF
TRBV6-2/TRBV6-3	many	NA	TRBJ2-7	TGTGCCAGCAGTCCCGAGGGGGGGGCCGTCTACGAGCAGTACTTC	CASSPEGGAVYEQYF
TRBV20-1	many	NA	TRBJ2-7	TGCAGTGCTAGAGTTCTAGCAGGCGAGCAGTACTTC	CSARVLAGEQYF
TRBV6-1	few	TRBD1	TRBJ1-1	TGTGCCAGCAGGACGACAGGGGCGGGTGTTGAAGCTTTCTTT	CASRTTGAGVEAFF
TRBV12-3/TRBV12-4	few	TRBD1	TRBJ1-2	TGTGCCAGCAGCAGAGGACAGGCGTTCTATGGCTACACCTTC	CASSRGQAFYGYTF
TRBV7-9	NA	NA	TRBJ1-2	TGTGCCAGCAGCTTGGCAGGGATGAACTATGGCTACACCTTC	CASSLAGMNYGYTF
TRBV6-2/TRBV6-3	many	NA	TRBJ2-1	TGTGCCAGCAGCTTTTCCAGCTCACTAGCCTCCAATGAGCAGTTCTTC	CASSFSSSLASNEQFF
TRBV6-1	many	NA	TRBJ1-2	TGTGCCAGCAGCCTCACCCCATACGGACAGAGCTATGGCTACACCTTC	CASSLTPYGQSYGYTF
TRBV11-2	few	TRBD2	TRBJ2-3	TGTGCCAGCAGCCCCAGGGGTAGCGGGAGTGGCCCAGATACGCAGTATTTT	CASSPRGSGSGPDTQYF
TRBV5-1	many	TRBD1	TRBJ1-4	TGCGCCAGCAGCTGGACAGGGGGAACTAATGAAAAACTGTTTTTT	CASSWTGGTNEKLFF
TRBV9	many	TRBD1	TRBJ2-7	TGTGCCAGCAGCCGGACAGGGCGGGGAGAGCACGAGCAGTACTTC	CASSRTGRGEHEQYF
TRBV29-1	many	NA	TRBJ2-1	TGCAGCGTCGGGGTGAATGAGCAGTTCTTC	CSVGVNEQFF